Below are 2 T cell receptor beta chains sequenced from a single sample in a study of T cell responses to AZD1222 COVID-19 vaccine. Generated by immunoSEQ multiplex PCR, the TCRdb table keeps only in-frame clones and is missing some. The sample holds about 96,000 clones; 75% to 90% are singletons and the top ten take roughly 24%. The sample here was peripheral blood, taken on day 0 of AZD1222 vaccination. These receptors were collected from an adult in good health.

This chain joins TRBV27 and TRBJ2-7; 8 positions agree with TRBD1. From germline, CDR1 is MNHEY and CDR2 SMNVEV (reference sequence). The CDR3 is 14 amino acids. V lost 5 bases and J lost 4; bases outside the gene matches: 7. CDR3 in amino acids: CASSPLDREYEQYF. As DNA, the CDR3 is TGTGCCAGCAGTCCCCTGGACAGGGAGTACGAGCAGTACTTC.

V and J are TRBV3-1 (or the pseudogene TRBV3-2) and TRBJ2-7; D might be TRBD1 (6 bases). The germline CDR1 and CDR2 sequences are LGHDT and YNNKEL (reference sequence). V lost 4 bases, J lost 2 bases, and 12 bases lay in between. This CDR3 is built from 14 residues. Here the CDR3 DNA reads TGTGCCAGCAGCCTCCGGGACATCACCTACGAGCAGTACTTC. It is translated as CASSLRDITYEQYF.